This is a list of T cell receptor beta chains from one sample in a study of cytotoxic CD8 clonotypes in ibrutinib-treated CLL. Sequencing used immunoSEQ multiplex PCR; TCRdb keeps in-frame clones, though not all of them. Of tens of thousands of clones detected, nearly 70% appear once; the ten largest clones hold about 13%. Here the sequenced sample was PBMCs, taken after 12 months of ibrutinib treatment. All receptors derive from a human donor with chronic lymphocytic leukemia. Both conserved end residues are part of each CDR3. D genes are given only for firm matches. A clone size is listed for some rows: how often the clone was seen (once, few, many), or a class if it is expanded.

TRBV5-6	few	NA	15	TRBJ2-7	TGTGCCAGCAGCTTGAGGTGGGACTCTACGAACGAGCAGTACTTC	CASSLRWDSTNEQYF
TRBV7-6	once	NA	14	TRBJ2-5	TGTGCCAGCAGCTTAGGGCAGTTACAAGAGACCCAGTACTTC	CASSLGQLQETQYF
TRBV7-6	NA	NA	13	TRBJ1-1	TGTGCCAGCAGCCGTCGACGGAACACTGAAGCTTTCTTT	CASSRRRNTEAFF
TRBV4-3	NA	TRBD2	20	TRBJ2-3	TGCGCCAGCAGCCAAGAACGGTCGGCTAGCGGGAGACTTACGGCAGATACGCAGTATTTT	CASSQERSASGRLTADTQYF
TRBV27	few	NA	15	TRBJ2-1	TGTGCCAGCAGTTTAAGAGGGACCCTCTACAATGAGCAGTTCTTC	CASSLRGTLYNEQFF
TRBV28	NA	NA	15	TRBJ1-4	TGTGCCAGCAGTCCGGAGACAGGTCCTTTTGAAAAACTGTTTTTT	CASSPETGPFEKLFF
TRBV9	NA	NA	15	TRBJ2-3	TGTGCCAGCAGCGAGGACCGGGGGAGCACAGATACGCAGTATTTT	CASSEDRGSTDTQYF
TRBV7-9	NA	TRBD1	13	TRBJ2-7	TGTGCCAGCAGCAATACAGGGGCGTACGAGCAGTACTTC	CASSNTGAYEQYF
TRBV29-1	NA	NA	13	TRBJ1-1	TGCAGCGTTGCGATGGGGTTTGGCACTGAAGCTTTCTTT	CSVAMGFGTEAFF
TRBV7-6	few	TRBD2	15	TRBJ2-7	TGTGCCAGCAGCCCAAGAGCGGGGAGCTCCTACGAGCAGTACTTC	CASSPRAGSSYEQYF
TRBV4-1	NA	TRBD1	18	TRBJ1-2	TGCGCCAGCAGCCAAGAGGTACAGGGGAGAACGAGTTTCTATGGCTACACCTTC	CASSQEVQGRTSFYGYTF
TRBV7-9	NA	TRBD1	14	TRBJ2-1	TGTGCCAGCAGCCCCTCAGGGGGCTTAGATGAGCAGTTCTTC	CASSPSGGLDEQFF
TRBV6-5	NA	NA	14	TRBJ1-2	TGTGCCAGCAATTCCCCCGGGACGCCAACGGGCTACACCTTC	CASNSPGTPTGYTF
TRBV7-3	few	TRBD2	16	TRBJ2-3	TGTGCCAGCAGCCCGGGACTAGCGGGGGACACAGATACGCAGTATTTT	CASSPGLAGDTDTQYF
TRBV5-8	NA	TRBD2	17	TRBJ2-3	TGTGCCAGCAGCTTGGAGAGGGGACTAGCGGGAAAAGATACGCAGTATTTT	CASSLERGLAGKDTQYF
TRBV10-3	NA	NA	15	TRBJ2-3	TGTGCCATCAGTGACGCATTAGATAGCACAGATACGCAGTATTTT	CAISDALDSTDTQYF
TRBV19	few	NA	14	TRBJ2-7	TGTGCCAGTAGTATAGGAAACAAACGCGACGAGCAGTACTTC	CASSIGNKRDEQYF
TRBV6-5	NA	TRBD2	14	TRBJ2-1	TGTGCCTCAGCAAGAGCGGGAATAACCAATGAGCAGTTCTTC	CASARAGITNEQFF
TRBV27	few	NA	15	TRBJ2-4	TGTGCCAGCAGTTTATCGCTAGCGCCCAAAAACATTCAGTACTTC	CASSLSLAPKNIQYF
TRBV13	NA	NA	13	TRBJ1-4	TGTGCCAGCAGCTTAGCCCGGGCAGGAAAACTGTTTTTT	CASSLARAGKLFF
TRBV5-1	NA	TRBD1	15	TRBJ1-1	TGCGCCAGCAGCTTGGGAAGGACAGGGGCCACTGAAGCTTTCTTT	CASSLGRTGATEAFF
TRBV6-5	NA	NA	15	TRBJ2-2	TGTGCCGCGAGGGGAGCGGGTGACTTTACCGGGGAGCTGTTTTTT	CAARGAGDFTGELFF
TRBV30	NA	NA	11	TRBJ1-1	TGTGCCTGGAGTGGTGGGTCTGAAGCTTTCTTT	CAWSGGSEAFF
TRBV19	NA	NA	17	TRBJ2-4	TGTGCCAGTAGTATAGCCGTATCCCAGGGACCGAAAAACATTCAGTACTTC	CASSIAVSQGPKNIQYF
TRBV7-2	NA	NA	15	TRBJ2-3	TGTGCCAGCAGCTTAGGGGTTTTGGGCACAGATACGCAGTATTTT	CASSLGVLGTDTQYF
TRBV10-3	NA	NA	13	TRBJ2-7	TGTGCCATCAGTGAGCGGGGATCCTACGAGCAGTACTTC	CAISERGSYEQYF
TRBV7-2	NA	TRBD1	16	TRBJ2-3	TGTGCCAGCAGCTTAGCGCGACAGGGACGGGGAGATACGCAGTATTTT	CASSLARQGRGDTQYF
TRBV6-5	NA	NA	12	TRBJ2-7	TGTGCCAGCACTTCTCAGCCTTACGAGCAGTACTTC	CASTSQPYEQYF
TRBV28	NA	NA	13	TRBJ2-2	TGTGCCAGCAGTTCCTTGACGGCCGGGGAGCTGTTTTTT	CASSSLTAGELFF
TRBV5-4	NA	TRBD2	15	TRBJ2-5	TGTGCCAGCAGCCGGGCAGCGGGGGGACAAGAGACCCAGTACTTC	CASSRAAGGQETQYF
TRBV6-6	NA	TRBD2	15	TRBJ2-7	TGTGCCAGCAGTTACGGAGCGGGAGTGACTAAAGAGCAGTACTTC	CASSYGAGVTKEQYF
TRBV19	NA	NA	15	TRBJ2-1	TGTGCCAGTAGTATTCAGGAGGGGGCCTACAATGAGCAGTTCTTC	CASSIQEGAYNEQFF
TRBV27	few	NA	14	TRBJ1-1	TGTGCCAGCAGTTCCTACAGGGATGGCACTGAAGCTTTCTTT	CASSSYRDGTEAFF